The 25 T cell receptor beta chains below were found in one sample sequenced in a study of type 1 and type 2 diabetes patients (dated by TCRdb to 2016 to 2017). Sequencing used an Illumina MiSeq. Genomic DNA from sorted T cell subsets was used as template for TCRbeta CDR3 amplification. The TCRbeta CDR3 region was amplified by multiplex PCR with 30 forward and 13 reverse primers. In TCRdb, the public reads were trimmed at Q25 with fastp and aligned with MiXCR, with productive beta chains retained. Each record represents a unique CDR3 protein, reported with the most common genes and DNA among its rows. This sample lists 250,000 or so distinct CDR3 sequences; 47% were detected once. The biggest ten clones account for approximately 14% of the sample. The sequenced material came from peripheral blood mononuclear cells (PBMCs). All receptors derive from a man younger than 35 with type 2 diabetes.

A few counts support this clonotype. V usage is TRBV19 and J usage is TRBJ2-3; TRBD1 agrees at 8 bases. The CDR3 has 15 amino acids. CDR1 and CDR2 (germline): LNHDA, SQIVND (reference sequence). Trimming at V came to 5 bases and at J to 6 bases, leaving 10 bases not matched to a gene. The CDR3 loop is CASSLRTGTLDTQYF. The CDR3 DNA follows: TGTGCCAGTAGTCTCCGGACAGGGACACTGGATACGCAGTATTTT. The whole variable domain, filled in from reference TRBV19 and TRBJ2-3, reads DGGITQSPKYLFRKEGQNVTLSCEQNLNHDAMYWYRQDPGQGLRLIYYSQIVNDFQKGDIAEGYSVSREKKESFPLTVTSAQKNPTAFYLCASSLRTGTLDTQYFGPGTRLTVL.

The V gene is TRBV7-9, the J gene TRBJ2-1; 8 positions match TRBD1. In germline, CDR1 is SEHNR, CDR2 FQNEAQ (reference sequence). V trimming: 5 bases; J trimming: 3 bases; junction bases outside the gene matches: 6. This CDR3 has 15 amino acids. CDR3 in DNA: TGTGCCAGCAGCCCCAGACAGGGGATCTACAATGAGCAGTTCTTC. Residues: CASSPRQGIYNEQFF. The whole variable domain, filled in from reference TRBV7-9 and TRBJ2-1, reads DTGVSQNPRHKITKRGQNVTFRCDPISEHNRLYWYRQTLGQGPEFLTYFQNEAQLEKSRLLSDRFSAERPKGSFSTLEIQRTEQGDSAMYLCASSPRQGIYNEQFFGPGTRLTVL.

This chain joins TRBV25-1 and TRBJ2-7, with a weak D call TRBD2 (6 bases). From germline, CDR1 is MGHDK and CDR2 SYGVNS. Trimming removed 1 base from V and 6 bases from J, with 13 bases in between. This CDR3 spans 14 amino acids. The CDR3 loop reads CASSEWGTVGEQYF. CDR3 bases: TGTGCCAGCAGTGAATGGGGGACTGTCGGCGAGCAGTACTTC.

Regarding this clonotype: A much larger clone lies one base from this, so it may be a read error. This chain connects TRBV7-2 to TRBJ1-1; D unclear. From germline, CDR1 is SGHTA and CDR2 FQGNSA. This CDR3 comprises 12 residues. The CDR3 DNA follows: TGTGCCAGCAGCGTAGCCGACACTGAAGCTTTCTTT. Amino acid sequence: CASSVADTEAFF.

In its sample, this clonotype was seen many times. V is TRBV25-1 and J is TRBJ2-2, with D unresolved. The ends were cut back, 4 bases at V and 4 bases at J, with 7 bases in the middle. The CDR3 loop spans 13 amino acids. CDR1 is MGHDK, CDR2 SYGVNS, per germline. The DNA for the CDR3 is TGTGCCAGCAGTGTGGGGATCACCGGGGAGCTGTTTTTT. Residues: CASSVGITGELFF.

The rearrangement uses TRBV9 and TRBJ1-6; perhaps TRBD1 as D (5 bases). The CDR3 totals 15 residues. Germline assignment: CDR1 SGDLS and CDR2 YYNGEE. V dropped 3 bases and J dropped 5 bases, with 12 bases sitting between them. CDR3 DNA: TGTGCCAGCAGCGATAGGGGCGAGGATAATTCACCCCTCCACTTT. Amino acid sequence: CASSDRGEDNSPLHF. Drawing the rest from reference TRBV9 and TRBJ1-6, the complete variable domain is DSGVTQTPKHLITATGQRVTLRCSPRSGDLSVYWYQQSLDQGLQFLIQYYNGEERAKGNILERFSAQQFPDLHSELNLSSLELGDSALYFCASSDRGEDNSPLHFGNGTRLTVT.

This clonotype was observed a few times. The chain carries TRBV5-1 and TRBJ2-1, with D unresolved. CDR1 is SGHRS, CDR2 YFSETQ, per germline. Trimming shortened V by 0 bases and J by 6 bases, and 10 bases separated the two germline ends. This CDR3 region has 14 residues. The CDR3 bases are TGCGCCAGCAGCTTGGTGGGTGATCTCAATGAGCAGTTCTTC. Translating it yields CASSLVGDLNEQFF.

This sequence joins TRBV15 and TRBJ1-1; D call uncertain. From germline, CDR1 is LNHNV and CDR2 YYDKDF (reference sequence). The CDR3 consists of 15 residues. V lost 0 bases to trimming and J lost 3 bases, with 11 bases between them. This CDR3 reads CATSRDILGYTEAFF. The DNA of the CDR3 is TGTGCCACCAGCAGAGATATACTAGGGTACACTGAAGCTTTCTTT.

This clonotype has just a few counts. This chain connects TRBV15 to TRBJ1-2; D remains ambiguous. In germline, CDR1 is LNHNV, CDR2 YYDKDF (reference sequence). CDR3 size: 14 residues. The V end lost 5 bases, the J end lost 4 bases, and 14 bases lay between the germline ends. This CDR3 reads CATSRSKATYGYTF. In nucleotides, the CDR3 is TGTGCCACCAGCCGCTCTAAGGCGACCTATGGCTACACCTTC. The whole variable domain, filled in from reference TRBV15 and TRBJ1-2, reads DAMVIQNPRYQVTQFGKPVTLSCSQTLNHNVMYWYQQKSSQAPKLLFHYYDKDFNNEADTPDNFQSRRPNTSFCFLDIRSPGLGDTAMYLCATSRSKATYGYTFGSGTRLTVV.

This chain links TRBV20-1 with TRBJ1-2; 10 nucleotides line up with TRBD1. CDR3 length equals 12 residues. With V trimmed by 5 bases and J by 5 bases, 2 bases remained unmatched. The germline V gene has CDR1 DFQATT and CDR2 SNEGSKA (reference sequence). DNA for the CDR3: TGCAGTGCTCAGGACAGGGGGTATGGCTACACCTTC. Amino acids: CSAQDRGYGYTF.

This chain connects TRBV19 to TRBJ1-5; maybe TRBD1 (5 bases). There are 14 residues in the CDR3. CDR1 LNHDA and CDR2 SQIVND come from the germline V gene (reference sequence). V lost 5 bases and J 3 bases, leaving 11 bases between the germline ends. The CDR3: CASSGGRNNQPQHF. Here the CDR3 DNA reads TGTGCCAGTAGTGGGGGACGGAACAATCAGCCCCAGCATTTT.

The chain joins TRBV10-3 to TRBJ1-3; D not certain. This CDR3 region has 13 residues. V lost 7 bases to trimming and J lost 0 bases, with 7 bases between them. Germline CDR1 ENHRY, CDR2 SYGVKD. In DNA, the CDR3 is TGTGCCATCACCCCAGACTCTGGAAACACCATATATTTT. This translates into CAITPDSGNTIYF.

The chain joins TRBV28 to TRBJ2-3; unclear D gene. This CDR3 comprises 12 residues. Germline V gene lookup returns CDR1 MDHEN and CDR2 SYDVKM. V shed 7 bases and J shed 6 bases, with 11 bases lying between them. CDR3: CASTKFGDTQYF. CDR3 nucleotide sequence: TGTGCCAGCACAAAATTCGGGGATACGCAGTATTTT.

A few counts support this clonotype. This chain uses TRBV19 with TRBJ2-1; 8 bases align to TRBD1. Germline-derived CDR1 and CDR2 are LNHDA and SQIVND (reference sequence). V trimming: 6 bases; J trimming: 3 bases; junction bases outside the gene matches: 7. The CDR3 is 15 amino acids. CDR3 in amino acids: CASRLSGQDYNEQFF. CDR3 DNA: TGTGCCAGTAGACTCTCGGGACAGGACTACAATGAGCAGTTCTTC.

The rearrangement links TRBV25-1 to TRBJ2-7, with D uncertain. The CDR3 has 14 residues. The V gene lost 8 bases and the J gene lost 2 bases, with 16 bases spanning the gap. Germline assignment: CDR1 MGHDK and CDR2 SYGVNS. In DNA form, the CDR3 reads TGTGCCAGCTCACCTGAGGACCCCACCTACGAGCAGTACTTC. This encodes CASSPEDPTYEQYF.

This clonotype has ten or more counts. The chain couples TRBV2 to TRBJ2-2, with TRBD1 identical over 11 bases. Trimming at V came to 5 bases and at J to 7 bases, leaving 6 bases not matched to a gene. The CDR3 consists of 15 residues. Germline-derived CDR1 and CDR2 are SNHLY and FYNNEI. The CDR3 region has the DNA TGTGCCAGCAGTAGAGGGACAGGGGGTGTCGGGGAGCTGTTTTTT. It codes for CASSRGTGGVGELFF. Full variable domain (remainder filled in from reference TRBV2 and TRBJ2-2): EPEVTQTPSHQVTQMGQEVILRCVPISNHLYFYWYRQILGQKVEFLVSFYNNEISEKSEIFDDQFSVERPDGSNFTLKIRSTKLEDSAMYFCASSRGTGGVGELFFGEGSRLTVL.

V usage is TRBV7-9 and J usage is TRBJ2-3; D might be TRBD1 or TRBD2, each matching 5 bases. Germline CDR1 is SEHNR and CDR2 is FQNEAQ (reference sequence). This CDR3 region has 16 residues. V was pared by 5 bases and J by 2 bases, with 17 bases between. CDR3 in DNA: TGTGCCAGCAGCCATGGGGCTAGCAGGTTCACAGATACGCAGTATTTT. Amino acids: CASSHGASRFTDTQYF.

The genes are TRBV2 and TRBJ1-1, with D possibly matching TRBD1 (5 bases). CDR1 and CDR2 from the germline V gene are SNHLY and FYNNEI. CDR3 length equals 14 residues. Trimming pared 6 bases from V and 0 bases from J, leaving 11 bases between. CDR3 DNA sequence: TGTGCCAGCAGATCGCAGGGAATGAACACTGAAGCTTTCTTT. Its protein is CASRSQGMNTEAFF. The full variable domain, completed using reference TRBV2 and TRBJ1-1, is EPEVTQTPSHQVTQMGQEVILRCVPISNHLYFYWYRQILGQKVEFLVSFYNNEISEKSEIFDDQFSVERPDGSNFTLKIRSTKLEDSAMYFCASRSQGMNTEAFFGQGTRLTVV.

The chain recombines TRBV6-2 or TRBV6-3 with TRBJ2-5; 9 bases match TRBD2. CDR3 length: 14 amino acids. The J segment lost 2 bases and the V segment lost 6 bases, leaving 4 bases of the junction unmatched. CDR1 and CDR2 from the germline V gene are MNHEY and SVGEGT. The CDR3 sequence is CASRYSGRQETQYF. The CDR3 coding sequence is TGTGCCAGCAGGTATAGCGGGAGACAAGAGACCCAGTACTTC.

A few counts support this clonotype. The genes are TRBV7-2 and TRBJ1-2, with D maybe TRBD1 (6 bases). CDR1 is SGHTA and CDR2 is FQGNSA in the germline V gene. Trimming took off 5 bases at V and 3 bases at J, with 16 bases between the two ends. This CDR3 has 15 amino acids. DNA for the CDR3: TGTGCCAGCAGCCAGGACAGAAGCTCTGACTATGGCTACACCTTC. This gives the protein CASSQDRSSDYGYTF.

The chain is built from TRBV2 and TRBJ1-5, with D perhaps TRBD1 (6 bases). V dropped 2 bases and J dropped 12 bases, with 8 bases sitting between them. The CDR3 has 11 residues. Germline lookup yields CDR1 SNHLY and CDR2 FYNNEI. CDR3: CASSERGRQHF. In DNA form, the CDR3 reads TGTGCCAGCAGTGAACGGGGGCGCCAGCATTTT.

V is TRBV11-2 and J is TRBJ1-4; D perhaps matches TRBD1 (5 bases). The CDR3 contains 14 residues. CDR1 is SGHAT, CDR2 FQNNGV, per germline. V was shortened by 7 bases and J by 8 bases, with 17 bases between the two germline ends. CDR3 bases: TGTGCCAGCAACTTGGGGGGATTGCAGGAAAAACTGTTTTTT. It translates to CASNLGGLQEKLFF.

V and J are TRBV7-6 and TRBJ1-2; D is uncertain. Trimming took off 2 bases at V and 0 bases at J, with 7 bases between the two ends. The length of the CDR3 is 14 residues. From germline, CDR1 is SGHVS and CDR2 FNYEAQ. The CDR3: CASSLSTTNYGYTF. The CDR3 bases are TGTGCCAGCAGCTTATCGACAACTAACTATGGCTACACCTTC.

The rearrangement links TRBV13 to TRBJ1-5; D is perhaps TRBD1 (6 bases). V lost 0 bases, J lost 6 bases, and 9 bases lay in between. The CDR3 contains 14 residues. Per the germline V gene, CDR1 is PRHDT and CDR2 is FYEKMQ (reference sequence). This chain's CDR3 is CASSLGAGAQPQHF. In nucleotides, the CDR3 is TGTGCCAGCAGCTTAGGGGCAGGGGCTCAGCCCCAGCATTTT.

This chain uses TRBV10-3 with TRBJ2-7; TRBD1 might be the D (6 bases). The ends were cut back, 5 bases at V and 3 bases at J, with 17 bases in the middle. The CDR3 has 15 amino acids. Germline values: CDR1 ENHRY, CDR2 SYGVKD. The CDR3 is CAISPEQGLDYEQYF. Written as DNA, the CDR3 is TGTGCCATCAGTCCTGAACAGGGATTAGACTACGAGCAGTACTTC.